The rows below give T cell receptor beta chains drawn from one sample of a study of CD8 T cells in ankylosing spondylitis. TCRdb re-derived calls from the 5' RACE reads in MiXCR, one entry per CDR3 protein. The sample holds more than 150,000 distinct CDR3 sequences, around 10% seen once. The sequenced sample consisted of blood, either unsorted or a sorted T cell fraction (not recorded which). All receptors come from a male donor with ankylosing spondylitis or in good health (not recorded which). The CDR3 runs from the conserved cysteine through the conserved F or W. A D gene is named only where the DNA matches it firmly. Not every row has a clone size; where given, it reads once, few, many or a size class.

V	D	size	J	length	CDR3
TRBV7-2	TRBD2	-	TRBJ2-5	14	CASSLNGRAETQYF
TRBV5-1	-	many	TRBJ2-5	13	CASSKLAEETQYF
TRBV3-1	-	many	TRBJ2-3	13	CASSPPGTDTQYF
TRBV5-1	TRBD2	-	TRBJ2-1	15	CASSSAGTSHNEQFF
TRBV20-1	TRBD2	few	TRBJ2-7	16	CSARAGGQRGGYEQYF
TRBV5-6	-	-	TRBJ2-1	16	CASSLDFSQDYNEQFF
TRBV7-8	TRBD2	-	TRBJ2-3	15	CTSSPGTREADTQYF
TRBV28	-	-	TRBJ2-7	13	CASSLPTSREQYF
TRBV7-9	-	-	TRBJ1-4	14	CASSKAATNEKLFF
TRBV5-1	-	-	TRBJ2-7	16	CASSLGPGGSLPEQYF
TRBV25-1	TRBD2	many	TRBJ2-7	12	CASSAGGDEQYF
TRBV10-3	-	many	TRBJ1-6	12	CAISDGYSPLHF
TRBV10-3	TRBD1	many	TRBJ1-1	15	CAISDSTGKATEAFF